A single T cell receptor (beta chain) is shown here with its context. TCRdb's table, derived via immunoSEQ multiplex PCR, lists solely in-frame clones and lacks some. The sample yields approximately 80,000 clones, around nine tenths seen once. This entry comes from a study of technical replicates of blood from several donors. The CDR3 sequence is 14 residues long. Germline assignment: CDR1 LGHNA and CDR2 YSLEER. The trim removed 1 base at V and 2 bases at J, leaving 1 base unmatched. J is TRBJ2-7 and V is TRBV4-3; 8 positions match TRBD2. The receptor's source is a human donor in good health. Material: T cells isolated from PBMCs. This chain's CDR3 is CASSQAGGPYEQYF. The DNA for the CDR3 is TGCGCCAGCAGCCAAGCGGGAGGGCCCTACGAGCAGTACTTC.